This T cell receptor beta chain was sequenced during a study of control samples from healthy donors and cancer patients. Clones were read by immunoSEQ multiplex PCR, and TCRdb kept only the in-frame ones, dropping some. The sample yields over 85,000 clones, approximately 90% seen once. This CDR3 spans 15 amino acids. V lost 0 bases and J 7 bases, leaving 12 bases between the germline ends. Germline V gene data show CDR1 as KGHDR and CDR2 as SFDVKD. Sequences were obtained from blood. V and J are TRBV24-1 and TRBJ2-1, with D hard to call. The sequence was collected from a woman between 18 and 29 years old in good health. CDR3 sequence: CATSDLPEIGNEQFF. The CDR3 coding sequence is TGTGCCACCAGTGATTTGCCGGAAATTGGGAATGAGCAGTTCTTC.